The sequence of this T cell receptor (beta chain) was determined in a study of T cell responses to AZD1222 COVID-19 vaccine. The length of the CDR3 is 12 residues. V lost 3 bases and J 2 bases, leaving 5 bases between the germline ends. Per the germline V gene, CDR1 is SQVTM and CDR2 is ANQGSEA. Here immunoSEQ multiplex PCR was the method, and the copy in TCRdb shows in-frame clones only, minus some. The sample has 86,000 or so clones, over 80% seen once. This material consisted of peripheral blood, taken 28 days after the second AZD1222 dose. This chain uses TRBV29-1 with TRBJ2-1; D is ambiguous. This TCR derives from an adult who received the AZD1222 COVID-19 vaccine. In DNA form, the CDR3 reads TGCAGCGTTGACACCCCCTACAATGAGCAGTTCTTC. Translated: CSVDTPYNEQFF.